This TCR beta chain was profiled in a study of identical twins (TCRdb year 2016). Turning to the overall study: TCR alpha and beta repertoires from monozygotic twins, unrelated adults of various ages and cord blood were deep-sequenced to test whether fetal clonotypes persist. To rule out contamination, replicate twin experiments were performed at different times with different library preparation protocols. Results and caveats for the whole study, not just this receptor: In monozygotic twins, recombination models systematically underestimated out-of-frame TCR alpha sharing, but the models matched the sharing seen between unrelated individuals. Because the same donors could not be followed over many years, the conclusions relied on cross-sectional statistical analysis. Fewer insertions were carried by abundant cord blood beta clonotypes, a similar but weaker trend appeared in young adult naive repertoires, and no such trend appeared in memory repertoires. The excess sharing between twins in beta out-of-frame sequences was weaker because fewer shared sequences reduced the signal-to-noise ratio. Invariant T cells such as MAIT and iNKT could partly confound zero-insertion analyses, although diverse VJ usage argued against such confounding for most clonotypes. Compared with coincidental sharing between unrelated individuals, out-of-frame TCR alpha sequences shared between twins showed an excess of sequences with low generation probability.

Points on this clonotype: Its antigen is unknown. No per-base quality is available; no much larger clone lies one base away.

Every donor in the study was a healthy Caucasian. The twin cohort comprised three pairs of female monozygotic twins, all aged about 18 to 30 years. CD4+ and CD8+ T cell populations were isolated with positive isolation kits from Invitrogen. The library relied on 5' RACE. This sample was sequenced with an Illumina HiSeq 2000. A universal primer binding site was introduced by template switching, and a unique molecular identifier was present in the final cDNA, enabling accurate counting of TCR cDNA molecules. Specific primers in the conserved constant-segment region were used to synthesize first-strand cDNA for the TCR alpha and beta chains. Each cDNA library was double barcoded, with a SMART-Mk sample barcode plus Illumina barcodes, to control for contamination. TruSeq adapter sequences and Illumina sample barcodes were added in two successive PCR steps. Sequencing of the TCR alpha and beta cDNA libraries was done on the Illumina HiSeq platform using custom primers. Per the authors' processing: MiGEC processed the raw reads to extract unique molecular identifiers, while MiXCR was used to determine the CDR3 positions. For each individual, recombination models were inferred using an EM algorithm with the repgenHMM and IGoR tools. The tcR package in R was used for shared clonotype analysis, with sharing normalized by the product of cloneset sizes. To study raw recombination free of thymic and clonal selection effects, out-of-frame nonproductive sequences were analyzed. The public reads were run again by TCRdb, first through fastp at Q25 and then through MiXCR, and only productive beta chains were kept. Identical CDR3 proteins give one entry, which carries the most common genes and DNA. These V and J calls originate from TCRdb's pipeline instead of the authors' own analysis. Recorded for this sample are about 220,000 distinct CDR3 sequences; around 6.5% of them occurred a single time. Of the sample, roughly 14% is held by the ten largest clones.

This sample was also put to use in a study of T cells expressing NK-cell markers. That second publication adds: Eight donors provided sorted CD3+CD56+NKG2C+, CD3+CD56+NKG2C- and CD3+CD56-NKG2C+ T-cell subsets, whose TCR beta-chain repertoires were profiled. Of the eight sequenced donors, seven were found to be HCMV-seropositive and one was found to be HCMV-seronegative. In several experiments an anti-gammadeltaTCR antibody was added to restrict sorting to alphabetaTCR-expressing T cells. In roughly six donors, the dominant CD3+CD56+NKG2C+ clonotypes ranked among the top 10 CD8+ clonotypes, making up about 1.0-7.0% of CD8+ T cells. Those dominant clonotypes were again the most abundant among CD3+CD56-NKG2C+ cells in a handful of donors, at roughly 25-60.1%. It remained unclear whether the expanded NKG2C-expressing T cell clones were specific for HCMV antigens. The study sequenced eight donors, all healthy volunteers chosen at random: three men and five women. To determine HCMV serostatus, a commercial ELISA kit was used to detect HCMV-specific IgG in serum. MIGEC was used to demultiplex reads and group the reads by UMI, and MiTCR was used to assemble and quantify clonotypes. To exclude erroneous sequences, only TCR cDNA sequences supported by at least two reads were retained. The tcR package was used for downstream repertoire analysis, and clonotypes were matched across fractions by CDR3 nucleotide sequence plus V segment. Antigen specificity was annotated against VDJdb with VDJmatch, allowing one amino acid substitution in CDR3.

This clonotype was sampled from a woman under 30 in good health. Sequencing input: CD8+ T cells sorted from blood.

The CDR3 sequence is CASKTDFAYNEQFF. At the DNA level, the sequence is TGTGCCAGCAAGACGGACTTCGCATACAATGAGCAGTTCTTC. The V and J genes are TRBV2 and TRBJ2-1, and perhaps TRBD2 as D gene, on 5 matching bases. The CDR3 numbers 14 residues from cysteine through phenylalanine. Only the CDR3 portion is preserved as DNA: 42 bases, with reading frame beginning at the first base. The germline V gene supplies CDR1 SNHLY and CDR2 FYNNEI. Trimming takes 7 bases from V and 4 bases from J, and the germline ends sit 14 bases apart.